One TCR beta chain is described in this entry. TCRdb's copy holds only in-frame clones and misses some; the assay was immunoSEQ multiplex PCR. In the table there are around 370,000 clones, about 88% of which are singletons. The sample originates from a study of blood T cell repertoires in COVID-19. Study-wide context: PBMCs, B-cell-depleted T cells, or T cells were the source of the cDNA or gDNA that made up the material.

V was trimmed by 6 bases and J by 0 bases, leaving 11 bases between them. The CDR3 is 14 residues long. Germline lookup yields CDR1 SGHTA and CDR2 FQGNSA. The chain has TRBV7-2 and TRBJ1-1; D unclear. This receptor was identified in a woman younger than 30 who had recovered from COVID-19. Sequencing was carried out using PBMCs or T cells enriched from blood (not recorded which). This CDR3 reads CASRNLGVNTEAFF. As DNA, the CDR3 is TGTGCCAGCAGGAACTTAGGAGTGAACACTGAAGCTTTCTTT.